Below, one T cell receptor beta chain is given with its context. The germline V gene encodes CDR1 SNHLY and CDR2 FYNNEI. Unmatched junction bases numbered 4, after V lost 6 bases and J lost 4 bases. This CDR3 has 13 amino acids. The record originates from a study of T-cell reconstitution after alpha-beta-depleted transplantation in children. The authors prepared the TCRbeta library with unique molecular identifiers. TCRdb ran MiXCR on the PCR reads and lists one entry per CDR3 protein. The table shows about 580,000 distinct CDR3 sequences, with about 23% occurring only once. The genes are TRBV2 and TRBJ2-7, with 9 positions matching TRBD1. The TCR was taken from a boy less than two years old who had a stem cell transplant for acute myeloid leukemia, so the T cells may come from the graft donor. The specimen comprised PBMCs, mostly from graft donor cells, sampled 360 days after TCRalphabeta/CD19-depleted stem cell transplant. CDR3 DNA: TGTGCCAGCAGGGGGACAGGGAGTTACGAGCAGTACTTC. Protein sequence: CASRGTGSYEQYF.